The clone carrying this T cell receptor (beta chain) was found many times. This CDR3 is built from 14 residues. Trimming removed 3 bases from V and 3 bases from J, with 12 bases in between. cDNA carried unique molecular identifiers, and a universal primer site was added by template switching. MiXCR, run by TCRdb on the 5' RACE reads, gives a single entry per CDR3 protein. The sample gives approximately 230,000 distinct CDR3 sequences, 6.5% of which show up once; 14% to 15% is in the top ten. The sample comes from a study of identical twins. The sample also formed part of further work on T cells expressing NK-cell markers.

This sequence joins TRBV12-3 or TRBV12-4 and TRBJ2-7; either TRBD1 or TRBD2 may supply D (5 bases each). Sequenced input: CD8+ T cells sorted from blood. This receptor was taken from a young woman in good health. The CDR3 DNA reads TGTGCCAGCAGTTTCCGTCCTGGGGGCTACGAGCAGTACTTC. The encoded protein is CASSFRPGGYEQYF.